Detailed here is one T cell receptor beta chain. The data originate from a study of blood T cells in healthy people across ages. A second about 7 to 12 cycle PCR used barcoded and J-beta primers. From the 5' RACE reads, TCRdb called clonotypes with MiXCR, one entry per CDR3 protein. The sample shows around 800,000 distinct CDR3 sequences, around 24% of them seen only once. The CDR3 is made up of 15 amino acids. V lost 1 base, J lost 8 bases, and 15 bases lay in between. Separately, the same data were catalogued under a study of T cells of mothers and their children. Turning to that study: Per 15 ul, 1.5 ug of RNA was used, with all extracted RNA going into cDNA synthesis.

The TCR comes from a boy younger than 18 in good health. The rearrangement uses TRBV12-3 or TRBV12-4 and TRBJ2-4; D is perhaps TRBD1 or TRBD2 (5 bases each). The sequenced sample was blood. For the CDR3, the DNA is TGTGCCAGCAGTTTAGTTGGTGAGGGGACGGACATTCAGTACTTC. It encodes CASSLVGEGTDIQYF.